One sample yielded the 19 T cell receptor beta chains listed below, sequenced in a study of CD8+ T cells in alopecia areata. Extracted RNA was reverse transcribed into cDNA, the sequencing template. The method was immunoSEQ multiplex PCR; TCRdb's version includes in-frame clones alone and lacks a portion of them. The data show over 100,000 clones, with around 49% seen just once and about 17% held by the top ten. Source: CD8+ T cells sorted from blood, taken at week 0. These receptors were collected from a human donor with alopecia areata.

V and J are TRBV9 and TRBJ2-1; D gene ambiguous. The length of the CDR3 is 12 residues. Trimming stripped 1 base from V and 8 bases from J, with 7 bases between. The germline CDR1 and CDR2 sequences are SGDLS and YYNGEE. CDR3 coding DNA: TGTGCCAGCAGCGTAAGGGTCGATGAGCAGTTCTTC. It is translated as CASSVRVDEQFF.

The chain recombines TRBV2 with TRBJ2-3; 15 bases line up with TRBD2. The CDR3 runs to 14 residues. Germline CDR1 reads SNHLY; CDR2 reads FYNNEI. The V and J ends lost 8 bases and 6 bases, in that order; junction bases with no gene match: 3. This chain's CDR3 is CASVGLAGGDTQYF. In DNA, the CDR3 is TGTGCCAGCGTCGGACTAGCGGGGGGGGATACGCAGTATTTT.

This clone came up a few times. The chain carries TRBV7-9 and TRBJ2-2; D is ambiguous. V lost 7 bases and J lost 3, with 6 bases in between. The CDR3 loop spans 12 amino acids. Germline CDR1 is SEHNR and CDR2 is FQNEAQ (reference sequence). CDR3 nucleotide sequence: TGTGCCAGCAATGGTGACACCGGGGAGCTGTTTTTT. Translated: CASNGDTGELFF.

The table lists this clone with a count of one. A read error may explain this, as a much larger clone is one base away. At the DNA level, this CDR3 is encoded by other sequences in the same sample as well. The chain combines TRBV5-1 with TRBJ2-7; the D gene is possibly TRBD2 (5 bases). This CDR3 contains 13 residues. In germline, CDR1 is SGHRS, CDR2 YFSETQ. The V end lost 3 bases, the J end lost 2 bases, and 9 bases lay between the germline ends. CDR3 protein: CASSSDGTYEQYF. In nucleotides, the CDR3 is TGCGCCAGCAGCTCGGACGGGACCTACGAGCAGTACTTC.

V is TRBV29-1 and J is TRBJ2-7; TRBD1 agrees at 9 bases. J gave up 5 bases and V 0 bases, and 8 bases lay outside the gene matches. The CDR3 spans 15 residues. Germline V gene data show CDR1 as SQVTM and CDR2 as ANQGSEA. The CDR3 DNA follows: TGCAGCGTTGAAGATATCGGACAGGGGTTTGACGAGCAGTACTTC. Its translation is CSVEDIGQGFDEQYF.

This chain joins TRBV4-3 and TRBJ2-7; D perhaps matches TRBD1 (6 bases). V lost 0 bases and J lost 0, with 12 bases in between. The CDR3 is 16 amino acids. Germline V gene lookup returns CDR1 LGHNA and CDR2 YSLEER. Here the CDR3 DNA reads TGCGCCAGCAGCCAAGATCTTGGGGACACCTCCTACGAGCAGTACTTC. As protein: CASSQDLGDTSYEQYF.

CDR3 bases: TGTGCCAGCAGTTCCCACGAGGCTAGCCCTCCCACAGATACGCAGTATTTT. Its protein product is CASSSHEASPPTDTQYF. V and J are TRBV27 and TRBJ2-3; tentative D call: TRBD2 (5 bases). CDR1 is MNHEY and CDR2 is SMNVEV in the germline V gene (reference sequence). The CDR3 is made up of 17 amino acids. Trimming took 4 bases from V and 2 from J, leaving 19 bases between them.

The J gene is TRBJ2-5, the V gene TRBV4-3; 10 bases align to TRBD2. V shed 1 base, J shed 3 bases, and the junction held 2 bases outside the gene matches. The CDR3 spans 15 residues. The germline V gene encodes CDR1 LGHNA and CDR2 YSLEER. This chain's CDR3 is CASSQVLAGEETQYF. For the CDR3, the DNA is TGCGCCAGCAGCCAAGTTCTAGCGGGGGAAGAGACCCAGTACTTC.

The chain recombines TRBV29-1 with TRBJ2-1, with D unresolved. V shed 7 bases and J shed 5 bases, with 9 bases lying between them. CDR3 length: 11 residues. Germline CDR1 is SQVTM and CDR2 is ANQGSEA. CDR3 amino acids: CSARFNNEQFF. In nucleotides, the CDR3 is TGCAGCGCCCGGTTTAACAATGAGCAGTTCTTC.

J is TRBJ2-1 and V is TRBV29-1, with TRBD2 matching 9 bases. CDR3 size: 15 residues. V dropped 1 base and J dropped 2; count of bases not matched to a gene: 3. Germline V gives CDR1 SQVTM, CDR2 ANQGSEA. DNA of the CDR3: TGCAGCGTTGAAGGACTAGCGGTTACCTACAATGAGCAGTTCTTC. It specifies CSVEGLAVTYNEQFF.

This chain connects TRBV5-6 to TRBJ2-5; D perhaps matches TRBD1 (5 bases). CDR3 length: 14 residues. Germline CDR1 is SGHDT and CDR2 is YYEEEE. V shed 4 bases and J shed 1 base, with 11 bases lying between them. The CDR3 bases are TGTGCCAGCAGCCCGACAGTTTCCCAAGAGACCCAGTACTTC. Protein: CASSPTVSQETQYF.

This clone has more than one count but fewer than ten. This chain joins TRBV4-1 and TRBJ2-1, with a weak D call TRBD1 (5 bases). The CDR3 runs to 13 residues. Germline V lookup: CDR1 MGHRA, CDR2 YSYEKL. V lost 4 bases and J 10 bases, leaving 14 bases between the germline ends. CDR3 coding DNA: TGCGCCAGCAGCCCCGTCCGACAGAAAGAGCAGTTCTTC. This translates into CASSPVRQKEQFF.

This clone has a handful of counts. CDR3 nucleotide sequence: TGCGCCAGCAGCCGCCGCCGGCGGGGGGGCGGGAATGAGCAGTTCTTC. Amino acids: CASSRRRRGGGNEQFF. The rearrangement joins TRBV4-1 to TRBJ2-1; 9 positions match TRBD2. The CDR3 consists of 16 residues. Per the germline V gene, CDR1 is MGHRA and CDR2 is YSYEKL. J gave up 7 bases and V 4 bases, and 11 bases lay outside the gene matches.

The genes are TRBV23-1 and TRBJ1-5; D is unresolved. TRBV23-1 is placed among ORFs of uncertain function. The CDR3 loop spans 16 amino acids. With 3 bases removed from V and 1 base from J, the gap between germline ends came to 13 bases. CDR3: CASSHYTLTSNQPQHF. The CDR3 DNA reads as TGCGCCAGCAGTCATTATACTCTAACGAGCAATCAGCCCCAGCATTTT.

The chain links TRBV5-6 to TRBJ2-5; TRBD1 agrees at 7 bases. V was clipped by 0 bases and J by 0 bases; unmatched bases: 2. From germline, CDR1 is SGHDT and CDR2 YYEEEE. This CDR3 has 15 residues. This CDR3 is CASSLAGQHQETQYF. DNA of the CDR3: TGTGCCAGCAGCTTGGCGGGACAGCACCAAGAGACCCAGTACTTC.

This chain connects TRBV4-3 to TRBJ1-1; D is unclear. The CDR3 spans 15 residues. Germline loops: CDR1 LGHNA, CDR2 YSLEER. V was cut by 0 bases and J by 3 bases, with 11 bases left in between. The CDR3 region has the DNA TGCGCCAGCAGCCAAGAATGGGGAGGTGACACTGAAGCTTTCTTT. This sequence encodes CASSQEWGGDTEAFF.

As regards this clone: This likely comes from a read error, as the CDR3 has no conserved phenylalanine or tryptophan at its end. CDR3 amino acids: CASSLDGLGRGLEQYL. The CDR3 nucleotides are TGCGCCAGCAGCTTGGACGGCCTAGGCAGGGGGCTGGAGCAGTACCTC. The rearrangement links TRBV5-1 to TRBJ2-7; 8 positions match TRBD1. Germline CDR1 SGHRS, CDR2 YFSETQ. The J segment lost 7 bases and the V segment lost 0 bases, leaving 12 bases of the junction unmatched. The length of the CDR3 is 16 residues.

The rearrangement links TRBV29-1 to TRBJ1-1; D unclear. CDR1 SQVTM and CDR2 ANQGSEA come from the germline V gene. Trimming cost V 3 bases and J 0 bases, with 14 bases left between them. The CDR3 is 15 amino acids. The CDR3 region is CSVDLGWEMNTEAFF. CDR3 DNA: TGCAGCGTTGATCTGGGGTGGGAAATGAACACTGAAGCTTTCTTT.

A few counts support this clone. The chain uses TRBV7-8 and TRBJ1-5; D uncertain. V gave up 5 bases and J gave up 8 bases, with 16 bases separating them. The CDR3 is 14 amino acids. The germline gives CDR1 SGHVS, CDR2 FQNEAQ. The CDR3 loop is CASSPSSAREPQHF. The CDR3 nucleotides read TGTGCCAGCAGCCCTTCGTCCGCCCGAGAGCCCCAGCATTTT.